The rows below give T cell receptor beta chains drawn from one sample of a study of metastatic and nonmetastatic thyroid tumors. TCRdb re-called the PCR reads via MiXCR. The sample has about 59,000 clones, 15% to 20% seen once. Sequencing was done on a sample of blood. Receptors were obtained from a male donor with papillary thyroid cancer or a benign thyroid nodule (not recorded which). Some clones in this sample may be carry-over from other donors' samples. The CDR3 runs from the conserved cysteine through the conserved F or W. The order of the fields is CDR3 protein, CDR3 DNA, J gene, D gene, V gene, clone size. The D gene is left open where the match is weak. A clone size is listed for some rows: how often the clone was seen (once, few, many), or a class if it is expanded.

CASSSGQGGYGYTF	TGTGCCAGCAGTTCAGGACAGGGTGGCTATGGCTACACCTTC	TRBJ1-2	TRBD1	TRBV6-1	many
CASSVGQGGGIQYF	TGTGCCAGCAGCGTCGGACAGGGCGGAGGCATTCAGTACTTC	TRBJ2-4	TRBD1	TRBV5-8	few
CSARDPGLVTQYF	TGCAGTGCTAGAGATCCCGGACTAGTTACGCAGTATTTT	TRBJ2-3	TRBD2	TRBV20-1	many
CASSLGYRKRGVPYNEQFF	TGTGCCAGCAGCTTAGGGTACCGAAAGCGGGGTGTACCATACAATGAGCAGTTCTTC	TRBJ2-1	TRBD2	TRBV11-3	many
CASSFHSGDAYNEQFF	TGCGCCAGCAGCTTCCATAGCGGGGATGCCTACAATGAGCAGTTCTTC	TRBJ2-1	TRBD2	TRBV5-1	many
CASSKRQGLTGTDTQYF	TGTGCCAGTAGCAAACGACAGGGCCTAACGGGCACAGATACGCAGTATTTT	TRBJ2-3	TRBD1	TRBV19	many
CASSLPSDTEAFF	TGTGCCAGCAGCCTACCCTCTGACACTGAAGCTTTCTTT	TRBJ1-1	NA	TRBV7-8	NA
CSGGQGNQPQHF	TGCAGTGGAGGACAGGGCAATCAGCCCCAGCATTTT	TRBJ1-5	TRBD1	TRBV20-1	many
CAWSVGATNEKLFF	TGTGCCTGGAGTGTAGGAGCAACTAATGAAAAACTGTTTTTT	TRBJ1-4	NA	TRBV30	many
CASSLASGQGVHEQYF	TGTGCCAGCAGCTTGGCCAGTGGACAGGGGGTCCACGAGCAGTACTTC	TRBJ2-7	TRBD1	TRBV5-4	few
CATNSGANVLTF	TGTGCCACCAATTCTGGGGCCAACGTCCTGACTTTC	TRBJ2-6	NA	TRBV15	many
CASGHLQVAICYTF	TGTGCCAGCGGCCACTTACAGGTGGCGATTTGCTACACCTTC	TRBJ1-2	NA	TRBV6-1	NA
CASSPPSGGGAVSEQYF	TGTGCCAGCTCACCACCGTCCGGCGGGGGGGCAGTGAGCGAGCAGTACTTC	TRBJ2-7	TRBD2	TRBV18	many
CASSPPLRWTNEQYF	TGTGCCAGCTCACCACCTCTCAGGTGGACTAACGAGCAGTACTTC	TRBJ2-7	NA	TRBV18	NA
CASSPRQDVSHNSPLHF	TGTGCCAGCAGCCCCCGACAGGACGTCTCCCATAATTCACCCCTCCACTTT	TRBJ1-6	NA	TRBV9	NA
CASSSNWGNTEAFF	TGCGCCAGCAGCTCCAATTGGGGGAACACTGAAGCTTTCTTT	TRBJ1-1	NA	TRBV5-1	many
CASSQGSQGMWETQYF	TGCGCCAGCAGCCAAGGCTCACAGGGGATGTGGGAGACCCAGTACTTC	TRBJ2-5	TRBD1	TRBV4-1	many
CASSRGGGYEQYF	TGTGCCAGCAGCCGAGGGGGTGGCTACGAGCAGTACTTC	TRBJ2-7	NA	TRBV6-1	many
CASSIHRGMSNQPQHF	TGTGCCAGCAGTATCCACAGGGGTATGAGCAATCAGCCCCAGCATTTT	TRBJ1-5	TRBD1	TRBV12-3/TRBV12-4	many
CASSLVQGDTQYF	TGTGCCAGCAGCTTAGTTCAAGGAGATACGCAGTATTTT	TRBJ2-3	NA	TRBV11-3	many
CASTRPQNSGNTIYF	TGTGCCAGCACCCGTCCTCAGAACTCTGGAAACACCATATATTTT	TRBJ1-3	NA	TRBV12-3/TRBV12-4	many
CAWTPVGVEAFF	TGTGCCTGGACTCCCGTTGGAGTTGAAGCTTTCTTT	TRBJ1-1	NA	TRBV30	NA
CASSPGQFLTEQFF	TGTGCCAGCAGTCCGGGACAGTTCTTGACGGAGCAGTTCTTC	TRBJ2-1	TRBD1	TRBV12-3/TRBV12-4	many
CSVAQGLYNEQFF	TGCAGCGTTGCACAGGGCCTCTACAATGAGCAGTTCTTC	TRBJ2-1	NA	TRBV29-1	many
CASRNETPGFRPSEQYF	TGCGCCAGCAGAAATGAAACCCCGGGCTTCCGTCCCTCCGAGCAGTACTTC	TRBJ2-7	NA	TRBV4-1	NA
CASSEQGYNQPQHF	TGTGCCAGCAGCGAACAGGGTTACAATCAGCCCCAGCATTTT	TRBJ1-5	NA	TRBV9	many
CARSPDGTSGRESTGELFF	TGTGCCAGAAGTCCAGACGGGACTAGCGGGAGAGAGTCCACCGGGGAGCTGTTTTTT	TRBJ2-2	TRBD2	TRBV6-2/TRBV6-3	NA
CASKGRVNTGELFF	TGTGCCAGCAAGGGGAGGGTTAACACCGGGGAGCTGTTTTTT	TRBJ2-2	TRBD2	TRBV2	NA
CSGGSNPGQGELSSGNTIYF	TGCAGTGGAGGGTCCAATCCGGGACAGGGCGAACTTAGCTCTGGAAACACCATATATTTT	TRBJ1-3	TRBD1	TRBV20-1	many
CASSTTGGFGEQFF	TGTGCCAGCAGTACGACAGGTGGGTTTGGTGAGCAGTTCTTC	TRBJ2-1	NA	TRBV6-1	many
CATTLVSRTGRIEQYF	TGTGCCACCACCCTCGTCAGCAGGACAGGGAGGATCGAGCAGTACTTC	TRBJ2-7	TRBD1	TRBV6-1	many
CAFSDLYGYTF	TGTGCCTTTTCTGACTTATATGGCTACACCTTC	TRBJ1-2	NA	TRBV30	NA
CATSGTSANSYNEQFF	TGTGCCACCAGTGGAACTAGCGCCAACTCCTACAATGAGCAGTTCTTC	TRBJ2-1	TRBD2	TRBV24-1	many
CASSSTEYQETQYF	TGTGCCAGCAGTTCGACGGAGTACCAAGAGACCCAGTACTTC	TRBJ2-5	NA	TRBV12-3/TRBV12-4	many
CASSLAGGGSPLHF	TGTGCCAGCAGCTTGGCAGGGGGCGGTTCACCCCTCCACTTT	TRBJ1-6	TRBD1	TRBV5-8	many
CASSLQPGQGNEQFF	TGTGCCAGCTCACTCCAGCCGGGACAGGGCAATGAGCAGTTCTTC	TRBJ2-1	TRBD1	TRBV18	many
CASSQPTGGPVGELFF	TGCGCCAGCAGCCAACCCACGGGGGGGCCGGTCGGGGAGCTGTTTTTT	TRBJ2-2	TRBD2	TRBV4-1	many
CASSYSTQTSGTQYF	TGTGCCAGCAGTTACTCGACGCAGACTAGCGGGACCCAGTACTTC	TRBJ2-5	TRBD2	TRBV6-5	many
CASSFSNTQYF	TGTGCCAGCAGCTTTTCTAATACGCAGTATTTT	TRBJ2-3	NA	TRBV7-9	many
CASSATSGRTTDTQYF	TGTGCCAGCAGCGCCACTAGCGGGAGGACCACAGATACGCAGTATTTT	TRBJ2-3	TRBD2	TRBV7-6	many
CAISEGGTTDTQYF	TGTGCCATCAGTGAAGGGGGCACCACAGATACGCAGTATTTT	TRBJ2-3	TRBD1	TRBV10-3	many
CAISAGVGVGTDTQYF	TGTGCCATCAGTGCGGGTGTGGGTGTTGGCACAGATACGCAGTATTTT	TRBJ2-3	NA	TRBV10-3	few
CASSYSNSPDTQYF	TGTGCCAGCAGTTACTCGAATTCCCCCGATACGCAGTATTTT	TRBJ2-3	NA	TRBV6-2/TRBV6-3	many
CSARDTTGLGSEQFF	TGCAGTGCTAGAGATACGACAGGGCTGGGAAGTGAGCAGTTCTTC	TRBJ2-1	TRBD1	TRBV20-1	NA
CASSRTNTGELFF	TGCGCCAGCAGTAGGACAAACACCGGGGAGCTGTTTTTT	TRBJ2-2	NA	TRBV4-3	many
CSARDIRDRGEKLFF	TGCAGTGCTAGAGATATAAGGGACAGGGGAGAAAAACTGTTTTTT	TRBJ1-4	TRBD1	TRBV20-1	NA
CAWNIAVRTEAFF	TGTGCCTGGAACATTGCGGTCCGAACTGAAGCTTTCTTT	TRBJ1-1	NA	TRBV30	many
CATSDQRGGGYTDTQYF	TGTGCCACCAGTGACCAAAGGGGAGGCGGATACACAGATACGCAGTATTTT	TRBJ2-3	NA	TRBV24-1	many
CATSDGDREVRDEQFF	TGTGCCACCAGTGATGGGGACAGGGAAGTAAGGGATGAGCAGTTCTTC	TRBJ2-1	TRBD1	TRBV24-1	few
CASSMGTVSNQPQHF	TGTGCCAGTAGTATGGGGACGGTTAGCAATCAGCCCCAGCATTTT	TRBJ1-5	NA	TRBV19	many
CATWGTAENGELFF	TGTGCCACCTGGGGGACCGCCGAGAACGGGGAGCTGTTTTTT	TRBJ2-2	NA	TRBV24-1	many
CASSLGRGETQYF	TGTGCCAGCAGCCTCGGGAGGGGGGAGACCCAGTACTTC	TRBJ2-5	TRBD2	TRBV13	many
CSAREGGGQYF	TGCAGTGCTAGAGAGGGGGGCGGGCAGTACTTC	TRBJ2-7	NA	TRBV20-1	NA
CASSPWTSGGIYTDTQYF	TGTGCCAGCAGTCCCTGGACTAGCGGGGGGATTTACACAGATACGCAGTATTTT	TRBJ2-3	TRBD2	TRBV2	many